This TCR beta chain was documented in a study of blood T cell repertoires in COVID-19. As for the study in general: Sources were T cells, B-cell-depleted T cells, or PBMCs; the material itself was cDNA or gDNA.

Assay used: immunoSEQ multiplex PCR; TCRdb lists only in-frame clones, some missing. The sample lists 250,000 to 350,000 clones, 86% occurring once. Germline V lookup: CDR1 SGHTA, CDR2 FQGTGA. After removal of 4 bases from V and 5 bases from J, the junction contained 7 bases not matched to a gene. The CDR3 is 14 amino acids. This clonotype originated in a woman aged 50 to 60 with acute or convalescent COVID-19. Sequencing input: peripheral blood. This chain links TRBV7-3 with TRBJ2-5, with TRBD2 matching over 7 bases. CDR3 protein: CASSYKAGRETQYF. The CDR3 DNA reads TGTGCCAGCAGCTACAAAGCGGGAAGGGAGACCCAGTACTTC.